The entry that follows covers one T cell receptor (beta chain) sequence. This sample is part of a study of control samples from healthy donors and cancer patients. CDR1 is MDHEN, CDR2 SYDVKM, per germline. Trimming removed 8 bases at V and 2 bases at J, with 21 bases between. This CDR3 is built from 16 residues. The table came from immunoSEQ multiplex PCR; TCRdb's copy has only in-frame clones and leaves some out. The sample lists 50,000 or so clones; approximately 86% were seen once. The sequence was obtained from a man over 45 in good health. The chain recombines TRBV28 with TRBJ1-2; tentatively, D is TRBD1 (6 bases). The specimen sequenced was blood. CDR3 region: CASASPGTPFNYGYTF. DNA for the CDR3: TGTGCCAGCGCAAGCCCCGGGACACCATTCAACTATGGCTACACCTTC.